The present T cell receptor beta chain was sequenced within a study of molecular identifiers for immune sequencing clone quantification (dated by TCRdb to the late 2010s). A note on the overall study: For a replicate experiment, RNA from approximately 20,000 or 100,000 naive CD8 T cells was divided into five aliquots, and four of the five aliquots were sequenced. This methods study benchmarked molecular-identifier clustering-based TCR repertoire sequencing (MIDCIRS) and TCR RNA copy counting, using CD8 T cells to do so.

Points the paper makes about the study in general: Spiked-in Jurkat TCR RNA (around nine copies' worth), which is not part of the donor repertoire, was contained in the naive libraries. Modeling gave about 3 recovered TCR RNA copies per cell versus around 9.9 by digital PCR, implying around 31% capture efficiency. When barcode sub-clustering was left out, chimeric consensus sequences inflated TCR diversity, with chimeras reaching as high as 47%. The sizes of highly expanded clones could end up underestimated when identical TCR molecules share a barcode. In CMV-specific effector cells, clones with more than 20 RNA copies accounted for over 97% of molecules, whereas in naive cells such clones accounted for under 1%. A single cell's worth of spiked-in Jurkat TCR RNA was reported detectable even among 900,000 to 1,000,000 naive CD8 T cells.

This clonotype came up many times. This clone's antigen is unknown. The sample holds no much larger clone one base away, and base qualities are not on file. The library relied on PCR. TCRdb names NextSeq 500 as the instrument used. Bulk TCR libraries were prepared as previously described, using TCR primers listed in Table S5. The Qiagen AllPrep DNA/RNA kit was used to purify total RNA. Before analysis, reads from multiple sequencing runs of the same library were pooled. The authors processed their data as follows. Reads were retained only if an exact TCR constant sequence was present, and the retained reads were trimmed to 150 nt and grouped according to their 12-nt molecular barcodes. Reads inside each barcode group were sub-clustered using a 15% Levenshtein threshold, and a quality-weighted consensus sequence was constructed for each RNA molecule. Non-functional sequences were discarded, and so were lower-count sequences lying one edit away from another sequence. Based on fitting two negative binomial distributions, any barcode sub-cluster with under 20% of the maximum read count was discarded. The public reads were run again by TCRdb, first through fastp at Q25 and then through MiXCR, and only productive beta chains were kept. Entries are consolidated by CDR3 protein sequence, retaining the most common genes and DNA. TCRdb, not the authors, supplied the V and J calls. In this sample the table shows hundreds of thousands of distinct CDR3 sequences, around 25% of which occur a single time. The biggest ten clones account for 0.78% of the sample.

Libraries of naive CD8 T cells were built from anywhere between about 18,000 and 1,000,000 sorted cells, with 10%, 30% or 50% of the purified RNA used. Naive CD8 T cells, defined as CD8+CD4-CCR7+CD45RA+, were FACS-sorted into RLT Plus buffer on a BD FACSAria II. Detection sensitivity was tested by spiking Jurkat RNA equal to about eleven TCR copies' worth into samples containing roughly 17,000-1,000,000 naive CD8 T cells. CD8 T cells were enriched with RosetteSep CD8+ T Cell Enrichment Cocktail and Ficoll-Paque, followed by ACK red cell lysis. Measured from the cysteine to the phenylalanine, the CDR3 is 15 residues long. Here the CDR3 DNA is all that survives: 45 bases in frame from base 1. The germline V gene provides CDR1 SGHVS and CDR2 FNYEAQ. V is shortened by 2 bases, J by 4 bases, and the region joining them spans 13 bases.

The V and J segments used are TRBV7-6 and TRBJ2-3; the D gene cannot be named for sure. Input material: naive CD8+ T cells from blood, with Jurkat cell RNA spiked in. The label giving this sample's cell subset or site can be read as: FACS-sorted CD8+CD4-CCR7+CD45RA+ naive T cells. The TCR was taken from a human donor in good health. Some libraries in this study had Jurkat cell RNA spiked in. The CDR3 reads as follows: CASSLSYARSDTQYF. The bases read TGTGCCAGCAGCTTAAGCTACGCGAGATCAGATACGCAGTATTTT.